What follows describes a single T cell receptor (beta chain). What it binds is not known. The record originates from a study of graft-versus-host responses after intestinal transplantation. Study-wide findings and caveats: When patients had graft-donor T cell macrochimerism, their allografts held high graft-versus-host to host-versus-graft clonal ratios.

Germline V gene lookup returns CDR1 SQVTM and CDR2 ANQGSEA. V gave up 4 bases and J gave up 4 bases; unmatched junction bases: 15. CDR3 length: 16 amino acids. This table comes from immunoSEQ multiplex PCR, and its TCRdb copy is limited to in-frame clones, with some not included. The sample shows around 90,000 clones, roughly 92% of them seen only once. The chain recombines TRBV29-1 with TRBJ1-2; 7 nucleotides agree with TRBD1. The receptor comes from a human donor who was the organ donor for an intestinal transplant. The sequenced sample was unstimulated CD8+ T cells sorted from spleen or lymph node cells, obtained before transplant. In DNA form, the CDR3 reads TGCAGCGTTGTTTTTCCCGGGGACAGTCTATCCTATGGCTACACCTTC. It encodes CSVVFPGDSLSYGYTF.